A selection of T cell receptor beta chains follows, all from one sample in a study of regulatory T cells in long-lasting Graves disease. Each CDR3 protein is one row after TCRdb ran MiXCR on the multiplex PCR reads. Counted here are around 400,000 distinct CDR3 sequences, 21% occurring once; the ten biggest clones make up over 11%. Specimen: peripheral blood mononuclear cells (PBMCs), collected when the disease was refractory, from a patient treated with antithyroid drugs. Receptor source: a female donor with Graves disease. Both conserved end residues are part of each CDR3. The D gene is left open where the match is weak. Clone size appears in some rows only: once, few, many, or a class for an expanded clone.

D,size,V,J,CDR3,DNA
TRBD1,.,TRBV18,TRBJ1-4,CASSTGGDEKLFF,TGTGCCAGCTCAACAGGGGGCGACGAAAAACTGTTTTTT
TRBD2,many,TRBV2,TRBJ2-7,CASSDLAGISYEQYF,TGTGCCAGCAGTGATTTAGCGGGAATCTCCTACGAGCAGTACTTC
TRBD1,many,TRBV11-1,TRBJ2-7,CASSTTTGADEQYF,TGTGCCAGCAGTACAACCACAGGGGCGGACGAGCAGTACTTC
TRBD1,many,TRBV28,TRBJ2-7,CATWTGYGEQYF,TGTGCCACCTGGACAGGGTATGGTGAGCAGTACTTC
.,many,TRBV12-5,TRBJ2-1,CASGKEGYNEQFF,TGTGCTAGTGGTAAGGAGGGCTACAATGAGCAGTTCTTC
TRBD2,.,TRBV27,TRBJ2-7,CASSRRTSGGSYEQYF,TGTGCCAGCAGCCGACGGACTAGCGGGGGCTCCTACGAGCAGTACTTC
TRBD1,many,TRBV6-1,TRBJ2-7,CASRTGISYEQYF,TGTGCCAGCAGGACAGGGATCTCCTACGAGCAGTACTTC
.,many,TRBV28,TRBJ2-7,CASSFGGSSYEQYF,TGTGCCAGCAGTTTTGGCGGCAGCTCCTACGAGCAGTACTTC
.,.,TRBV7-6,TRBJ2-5,CASSLESSRQETQYF,TGTGCCAGCAGCTTAGAGAGCAGTAGGCAAGAGACCCAGTACTTC
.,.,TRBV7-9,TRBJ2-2,CASSYEMIGELFF,TGTGCCAGCAGCTATGAAATGATCGGGGAGCTGTTTTTT
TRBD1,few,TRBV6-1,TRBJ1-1,CASSDPSYRGPDTEAFF,TGTGCCAGCAGTGACCCAAGTTACAGGGGGCCGGACACTGAAGCTTTCTTT
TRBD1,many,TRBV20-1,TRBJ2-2,CSARTGGDTGELFF,TGCAGTGCTAGGACAGGGGGCGACACCGGGGAGCTGTTTTTT
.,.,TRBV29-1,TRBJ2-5,CSVWDDGQLETQYF,TGCAGCGTCTGGGACGACGGGCAACTAGAGACCCAGTACTTC
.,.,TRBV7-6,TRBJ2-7,CASSTHEAGEQYF,TGTGCCAGCAGCACCCATGAGGCGGGCGAGCAGTACTTC
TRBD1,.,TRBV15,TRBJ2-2,CATSSRGTDRTGELFF,TGTGCCACCAGCAGTCGAGGGACAGACCGCACCGGGGAGCTGTTTTTT
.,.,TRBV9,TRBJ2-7,CASSASTSNEQYF,TGTGCCAGCAGCGCCTCGACTAGTAACGAGCAGTACTTC
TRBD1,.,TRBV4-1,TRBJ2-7,CASSQGWDRGFDEQYF,TGCGCCAGCAGCCAAGGCTGGGACAGGGGATTCGACGAGCAGTACTTC
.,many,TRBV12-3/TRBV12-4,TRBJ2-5,CASNTQELQETQYF,TGTGCCAGCAACACACAGGAACTCCAAGAGACCCAGTACTTC
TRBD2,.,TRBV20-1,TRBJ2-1,CSAEKGLAGGNEQFF,TGCAGTGCAGAAAAGGGACTAGCGGGAGGTAATGAGCAGTTCTTC
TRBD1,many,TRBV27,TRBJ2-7,CASSSSGQGFGTYEQYF,TGTGCCAGCAGTTCATCGGGACAGGGGTTTGGGACCTACGAGCAGTACTTC
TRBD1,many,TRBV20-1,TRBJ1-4,CSATGQNEKLFF,TGCAGTGCTACGGGACAGAATGAAAAACTGTTTTTT
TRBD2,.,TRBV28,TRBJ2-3,CASSLRGGLASYF,TGTGCCAGCAGTTTAAGGGGGGGACTAGCGTCGTATTTT
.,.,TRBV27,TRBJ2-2,CASSLLGASRGAGELFF,TGTGCCAGCAGTTTATTGGGGGCTAGCCGTGGCGCCGGGGAGCTGTTTTTT
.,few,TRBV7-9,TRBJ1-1,CASSLLLARVGLNTEAFF,TGTGCCAGCAGCTTACTCCTTGCCAGGGTTGGGTTGAACACTGAAGCTTTCTTT
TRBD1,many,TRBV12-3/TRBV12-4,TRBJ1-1,CASSGPGTGDTEAFF,TGTGCCAGCAGTGGTCCCGGGACAGGGGACACTGAAGCTTTCTTT
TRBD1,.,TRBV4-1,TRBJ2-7,CASSQETGISYEQYF,TGCGCCAGCAGCCAAGAGACAGGGATTAGCTACGAGCAGTACTTC
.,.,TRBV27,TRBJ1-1,CASSLGPEAKAFF,TGTGCCAGCAGTTTAGGCCCGGAGGCTAAAGCTTTCTTT
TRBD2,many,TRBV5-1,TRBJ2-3,CASSWAGDTDTQYF,TGCGCCAGCAGCTGGGCGGGAGACACAGATACGCAGTATTTT
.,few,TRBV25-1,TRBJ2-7,CASSEHRTYEQYF,TGTGCCAGCAGTGAACACAGGACCTACGAGCAGTACTTC